Presented here are 24 T cell receptor beta chains from one specimen sequenced in a study of blood T cell repertoires in COVID-19. Profiling relied on immunoSEQ multiplex PCR, and the TCRdb table lists in-frame clones only, not all of them. The table records fewer than 40,000 clones, 85% to 90% of them present only once. Sequences were obtained from peripheral blood. These receptors came from a woman between 65 and 79 years old with active COVID-19.

This chain joins TRBV3-1 (or the pseudogene TRBV3-2) and TRBJ2-6; D is unclear. The CDR3 spans 13 residues. Germline CDR1 and CDR2: LGHDT and YNNKEL (reference sequence). V gave up 6 bases and J gave up 2 bases, with 5 bases separating them. The CDR3 reads CASSVTGANVLTF. The CDR3 nucleotides are TGTGCCAGCAGTGTAACTGGGGCCAACGTCCTGACTTTC.

This clone was seen just once. This rearrangement joins TRBV6-5 to TRBJ1-1; no clear D gene. CDR1 is MNHEY, CDR2 SVGAGI, per germline. The CDR3 has 14 amino acids. Trimming shortened V by 8 bases and J by 4 bases, and 17 bases separated the two germline ends. In nucleotides, the CDR3 is TGTGCCAGCCTACTCACTGGGGAGGGCACTGAAGCTTTCTTT. It translates to CASLLTGEGTEAFF.

The chain is built from TRBV7-8 and TRBJ1-5; D is unclear. Germline V gene data show CDR1 as SGHVS and CDR2 as FQNEAQ. V lost 5 bases and J 1 base, leaving 12 bases between the germline ends. The CDR3 length is 15 residues. In DNA form, the CDR3 reads TGTGCCAGCAGCCCGGTTAGGAGAAGCAATCAGCCCCAGCATTTT. As protein: CASSPVRRSNQPQHF.

The chain links TRBV7-8 to TRBJ2-2; D is unclear. The V gene lost 3 bases and the J gene lost 4 bases, with 6 bases spanning the gap. The CDR3 is 13 residues long. Germline V gene lookup returns CDR1 SGHVS and CDR2 FQNEAQ. The DNA of the CDR3 is TGTGCCAGCAGCTTCGGGTCCACCGGGGAGCTGTTTTTT. This sequence encodes CASSFGSTGELFF. Full variable domain (rest looked up from reference TRBV7-8 and TRBJ2-2): GAGVSQSPRYKVAKRGQDVALRCDPISGHVSLFWYQQALGQGPEFLTYFQNEAQLDKSGLPSDRFFAERPEGSVSTLKIQRTQQEDSAVYLCASSFGSTGELFFGEGSRLTVL.

This clone has only one observation. This chain joins TRBV5-5 and TRBJ2-7; possibly TRBD1 for D (6 bases). The CDR3 extends over 14 amino acids. Germline lookup yields CDR1 SGHKS and CDR2 YYEKEE (reference sequence). Trimming took off 4 bases at V and 2 bases at J, with 13 bases between the two ends. CDR3 nucleotide sequence: TGTGCCAGCAGCCTAGACGGACAGACCTACGAGCAGTACTTC. Encoded protein: CASSLDGQTYEQYF.

This clone turned up a few times. The chain combines TRBV7-2 with TRBJ2-5; TRBD2 agrees at 10 bases. Trimming at V came to 1 base and at J to 9 bases, leaving 5 bases not matched to a gene. CDR3 length equals 14 residues. Germline V CDR1 and CDR2: SGHTA, FQGNSA. The CDR3 here is CASSLGLAGAAQYF. In nucleotides, the CDR3 is TGTGCCAGCAGCTTAGGTCTAGCGGGGGCGGCCCAGTACTTC. Complete variable domain (other parts from reference TRBV7-2 and TRBJ2-5): GAGVSQSPSNKVTEKGKDVELRCDPISGHTALYWYRQSLGQGLEFLIYFQGNSAPDKSGLPSDRFSAERTGGSVSTLTIQRTQQEDSAVYLCASSLGLAGAAQYFGPGTRLLVL.

The chain employs TRBV11-2 and TRBJ2-3; D is possibly TRBD1 (6 bases). Germline V gene sequence: CDR1 SGHAT, CDR2 FQNNGV. V lost 5 bases and J 6 bases, leaving 21 bases between the germline ends. The CDR3 length is 16 residues. CDR3 sequence reads: CASSPLRSLRGDTQYF. The CDR3 DNA reads TGTGCCAGCAGCCCACTCCGGTCTCTGAGGGGGGATACGCAGTATTTT.

The gene calls are TRBV23-1 and TRBJ1-3, with D possibly TRBD1 on 6 matching bases. TRBV23-1 is reported as an ORF; its role is uncertain. Trimming left V 7 bases short and J 0 bases short, with 13 bases between. The CDR3 has 15 residues. The CDR3 sequence is CASTTGIISGNTIYF. For the CDR3, the DNA is TGCGCCAGCACGACAGGCATCATCTCTGGAAACACCATATATTTT.

The V call is TRBV6-5, the J call TRBJ2-5; the match to TRBD2 covers 10 bases. From germline, CDR1 is MNHEY and CDR2 SVGAGI. There are 14 residues in the CDR3. The junction had 6 bases not matched to a gene; V was cut back by 6 bases and J by 5 bases. For the CDR3, the DNA is TGTGCCAGCAGCGCAGCGGGGGGGTACGAGACCCAGTACTTC. Translating gives CASSAAGGYETQYF.

The gene calls are TRBV6-4 and TRBJ2-1; D is ambiguous. The germline V gene encodes CDR1 MRHNA and CDR2 SNTAGT. CDR3 size: 16 residues. Trimming pared 2 bases from V and 3 bases from J, leaving 14 bases between. The CDR3 nucleotides read TGTGCCAGCAGTGACATATCGGCCAGCGACTACAATGAGCAGTTCTTC. This gives the protein CASSDISASDYNEQFF.

J is TRBJ2-1 and V is TRBV7-8, with a tentative D call TRBD2 (7 bases). The CDR3 length is 18 residues. Germline V gives CDR1 SGHVS, CDR2 FQNEAQ. Trimming took 4 bases from V and 0 from J, leaving 19 bases between them. For the CDR3, the DNA is TGTGCCAGCAGCTCGGTGGGCGGGGGCCAGAGCTCCTACAATGAGCAGTTCTTC. Translation gives CASSSVGGGQSSYNEQFF.

The V call is TRBV12-3 or TRBV12-4, the J call TRBJ2-2; D remains ambiguous. The CDR3 consists of 13 residues. V dropped 5 bases and J dropped 6 bases, with 10 bases sitting between them. CDR3 sequence: CASSQLDAGELFF. In nucleotides, the CDR3 is TGTGCCAGCAGTCAGCTAGATGCCGGGGAGCTGTTTTTT.

The J gene is TRBJ2-5, the V gene TRBV5-5, with 10 bases fitting TRBD1. J was trimmed by 3 bases and V by 2 bases; bases with no gene match: 7. The CDR3 has 16 residues. Germline V gene sequence: CDR1 SGHKS, CDR2 YYEKEE (reference sequence). The CDR3 sequence: CASSFPKGTGEETQYF. The CDR3 bases are TGTGCCAGCAGCTTCCCTAAAGGGACAGGGGAAGAGACCCAGTACTTC.

The V call is TRBV10-3, the J call TRBJ1-1; perhaps TRBD1 as D (6 bases). V lost 5 bases and J lost 3, with 13 bases in between. The CDR3 sequence is 14 residues long. The germline V gene has CDR1 ENHRY and CDR2 SYGVKD. CDR3 in DNA: TGTGCCATCAGTAACAGGGCATGGGACACTGAAGCTTTCTTT. Amino acid sequence: CAISNRAWDTEAFF.

This clone has just one count. The V gene is TRBV5-4, the J gene TRBJ2-1, with 12 bases fitting TRBD2. The CDR3 is 15 amino acids. The V gene end was trimmed by 3 bases and the J gene end by 5 bases; junction bases not matched to a gene: 3. The germline gives CDR1 SGHNT, CDR2 YYREEE (reference sequence). The CDR3 region has the DNA TGTGCCAGCAGCTCCGGACTAGCGGGGAACAATGAGCAGTTCTTC. It encodes CASSSGLAGNNEQFF.

The gene calls are TRBV19 and TRBJ2-1; 9 bases fit TRBD2. The germline V gene has CDR1 LNHDA and CDR2 SQIVND (reference sequence). V was clipped by 0 bases and J by 6 bases; unmatched bases: 9. The CDR3 spans 17 residues. DNA of the CDR3: TGTGCCAGTAGTATAGATAGACCTGGCGGGGGGGCCAATGAGCAGTTCTTC. Encoded protein: CASSIDRPGGGANEQFF.

The table lists this clone with a few counts. This chain uses TRBV3-1 (or the pseudogene TRBV3-2) with TRBJ2-6; 9 nucleotides agree with TRBD2. CDR3 size: 19 residues. CDR1 and CDR2 from the germline V gene are LGHDT and YNNKEL (reference sequence). V dropped 1 base and J dropped 0; count of bases not matched to a gene: 7. For the CDR3, the DNA is TGTGCCAGCAGCCAAGTCATAGCTAGCGGGGACTCTGGGGCCAACGTCCTGACTTTC. Translation gives CASSQVIASGDSGANVLTF.

The V gene is TRBV18, the J gene TRBJ2-5, with D possibly being TRBD1 (5 bases). The V end was cut by 3 bases, the J end by 5 bases, with 13 bases between. Germline loops: CDR1 KGHSH, CDR2 LQKENI. This CDR3 spans 14 amino acids. In DNA form, the CDR3 reads TGTGCCAGCTCACCCTCCCGAAGGGGCGAGACCCAGTACTTC. Encoded protein: CASSPSRRGETQYF.

Here the CDR3 reads CASSLDAASYNEQFF. Here the CDR3 DNA reads TGTGCCAGCAGCTTAGATGCGGCCTCCTACAATGAGCAGTTCTTC. The chain combines TRBV11-3 with TRBJ2-1; unclear D gene. This CDR3 has 15 amino acids. V lost 0 bases and J 0 bases, leaving 6 bases between the germline ends. Germline V gene lookup returns CDR1 SGHNT and CDR2 YENEEA.

The chain is built from TRBV6-1 and TRBJ2-7; the match to TRBD1 covers 7 bases. From germline, CDR1 is MNHNS and CDR2 SASEGT. The junction had 6 bases not matched to a gene; V was cut back by 0 bases and J by 4 bases. The CDR3 sequence is 15 residues long. The CDR3 DNA reads TGTGCCAGCAGTGAAGCGAGGACAGGTAGTTACGAGCAGTACTTC. Amino acid sequence: CASSEARTGSYEQYF.

This clone was detected only once. The chain employs TRBV11-3 and TRBJ2-1; 9 bases are a match to TRBD2. This CDR3 has 15 residues. Germline V gene data show CDR1 as SGHNT and CDR2 as YENEEA. J lost 5 bases, V lost 4 bases, and 6 bases had no gene match. CDR3 loop: CASSSLSGGHNEQFF. In nucleotides, the CDR3 is TGTGCCAGCAGCTCCCTTAGCGGGGGCCACAATGAGCAGTTCTTC.

The chain uses TRBV28 and TRBJ2-1, with D perhaps matching TRBD2 (6 bases). CDR3 length equals 15 residues. CDR1 and CDR2 (germline): MDHEN, SYDVKM. Trimming pared 5 bases from V and 4 bases from J, leaving 15 bases between. This chain's CDR3 is CASSGRDFKYNEQFF. The CDR3, as DNA: TGTGCCAGCAGTGGCCGGGACTTCAAATACAATGAGCAGTTCTTC.

This clone was detected once. V gene TRBV27 combines with J gene TRBJ1-5; no reliable D call. The CDR3 runs 13 residues. Trimming took 0 bases from V and 7 from J, leaving 7 bases between them. CDR1 and CDR2 from the germline V gene are MNHEY and SMNVEV (reference sequence). CDR3 amino acids: CASSLSPVQPQHF. CDR3 bases: TGTGCCAGCAGTTTATCCCCTGTCCAGCCCCAGCATTTT.

J is TRBJ2-7 and V is TRBV6-5; D possibly corresponds to TRBD1 (5 bases). V was cut by 7 bases and J by 2 bases, with 12 bases left in between. The CDR3 covers 13 residues. CDR1 and CDR2 (germline): MNHEY, SVGAGI. The DNA for the CDR3 is TGTGCCAGCACCTCTGGACATCCCTACGAGCAGTACTTC. It codes for CASTSGHPYEQYF.